This T cell receptor beta chain was sequenced for a study of low-dose radiotherapy and immunotherapy resistance in tumors. Trimming removed 1 base at V and 4 bases at J, with 19 bases between. Germline V gives CDR1 MGHRA, CDR2 YSYEKL. CDR3 length: 18 amino acids. With TRAV- and TRBV-specific primers, first-strand cDNA was made, covering the alpha and beta chains. Amplification of TCRs used a constant-region primer and V-primer adapter for about 19 PCR cycles. Each CDR3 protein is one row after TCRdb ran MiXCR on the reads. The data show 40,000 or so distinct CDR3 sequences, approximately 26% seen once. This clonotype appeared many times. Time point meaning: after trial treatment. Treatment denoted: LDRT plus nivolumab, ipilimumab, low-dose cyclophosphamide and aspirin (RACIN trial).

Sequencing used PBMCs, obtained after low-dose radiotherapy plus immunotherapy. The source is a male donor with prostate cancer. The chain recombines TRBV4-1 with TRBJ2-2; D is undetermined. CDR3 loop: CASSQGPTHHMLTGELFF. In nucleotides, the CDR3 is TGCGCCAGCAGCCAAGGCCCCACACATCATATGCTCACCGGGGAGCTGTTTTTT.